This is a list of T cell receptor beta chains from one sample in a study of CD8 T cells in Susac syndrome. One entry per CDR3 protein results from TCRdb running MiXCR on the immunoSEQ multiplex PCR reads. This table has about 120,000 distinct CDR3 sequences, about nine tenths appearing once. What was sequenced was CD4+ T cells from PBMCs. These receptors were taken from a human donor in good health. Each CDR3 is given with its conserved first and last residue. A D gene is named only where the DNA matches it firmly.

V gene: TRBV6-6
J gene: TRBJ1-4
D gene: .
CDR3 protein: CASSLREKLFF

V gene: TRBV6-5
J gene: TRBJ2-3
D gene: TRBD2
CDR3 protein: CASSSLGLAATDTQYF

V gene: TRBV29-1
J gene: TRBJ2-5
D gene: .
CDR3 protein: CSVEYGGEKTQYF

V gene: TRBV12-3/TRBV12-4
J gene: TRBJ2-1
D gene: TRBD2
CDR3 protein: CASSSSGRSHNEQFF

V gene: TRBV30
J gene: TRBJ1-2
D gene: .
CDR3 protein: CAWSWRGPGYTF

V gene: TRBV5-1
J gene: TRBJ1-1
D gene: .
CDR3 protein: CASSSTGLTEAFF

V gene: TRBV12-3/TRBV12-4
J gene: TRBJ2-4
D gene: TRBD1
CDR3 protein: CASSQTGDRYF

V gene: TRBV9
J gene: TRBJ2-3
D gene: .
CDR3 protein: CASSARPSPGADTQYF

V gene: TRBV5-6
J gene: TRBJ2-6
D gene: TRBD1
CDR3 protein: CASSFRDRASGANVLTF

V gene: TRBV10-2
J gene: TRBJ2-7
D gene: TRBD1
CDR3 protein: CASSEPGQGATSASDEQYF

V gene: TRBV7-2
J gene: TRBJ2-7
D gene: .
CDR3 protein: CASSSDAYEQYF

V gene: TRBV7-3
J gene: TRBJ2-5
D gene: .
CDR3 protein: CASSQMGSSETQYF

V gene: TRBV29-1
J gene: TRBJ2-5
D gene: TRBD2
CDR3 protein: CSVESGLAGVIQETQYF

V gene: TRBV27
J gene: TRBJ2-5
D gene: .
CDR3 protein: CASSSGRSETQYF

V gene: TRBV6-1
J gene: TRBJ2-5
D gene: TRBD2
CDR3 protein: CASSLNGGRETQYF

V gene: TRBV7-2
J gene: TRBJ1-1
D gene: TRBD1
CDR3 protein: CASSFGQANTEAFF

V gene: TRBV20-1
J gene: TRBJ1-1
D gene: .
CDR3 protein: CSATQLPGFWPNTEAFF

V gene: TRBV7-2
J gene: TRBJ1-3
D gene: TRBD1
CDR3 protein: CASSLTGANTIYF

V gene: TRBV29-1
J gene: TRBJ1-2
D gene: .
CDR3 protein: CSVPRAGYTNYGYTF

V gene: TRBV29-1
J gene: TRBJ1-2
D gene: .
CDR3 protein: CSVPTGTASGYTF

V gene: TRBV20-1
J gene: TRBJ2-7
D gene: .
CDR3 protein: CSANGNLVNEQYF

V gene: TRBV12-3/TRBV12-4
J gene: TRBJ1-1
D gene: .
CDR3 protein: CASKNDPSGTEAFF

V gene: TRBV5-4
J gene: TRBJ2-6
D gene: TRBD1
CDR3 protein: CASSPTGAGANVLTF

V gene: TRBV27
J gene: TRBJ1-2
D gene: .
CDR3 protein: CASSLQGRGANYGYTF

V gene: TRBV5-1
J gene: TRBJ2-6
D gene: .
CDR3 protein: CASSPDGNSGANVLTF

V gene: TRBV27
J gene: TRBJ2-1
D gene: .
CDR3 protein: CASSPPNRLDEQFF

V gene: TRBV5-1
J gene: TRBJ1-5
D gene: .
CDR3 protein: CASSLDGGTHQPQHF

V gene: TRBV5-6
J gene: TRBJ1-1
D gene: .
CDR3 protein: CASSWGAGDTEAFF

V gene: TRBV9
J gene: TRBJ1-5
D gene: .
CDR3 protein: CASSVPGADQPQHF

V gene: TRBV7-2
J gene: TRBJ2-7
D gene: TRBD1
CDR3 protein: CASSLDRGRDEQYF

V gene: TRBV11-1
J gene: TRBJ2-1
D gene: TRBD1
CDR3 protein: CAIQTGVGQFF

V gene: TRBV28
J gene: TRBJ1-1
D gene: .
CDR3 protein: CASILQGGTEAFF

V gene: TRBV9
J gene: TRBJ2-1
D gene: .
CDR3 protein: CASSGTASRASYNEQFF

V gene: TRBV7-2
J gene: TRBJ2-1
D gene: TRBD1
CDR3 protein: CASSLRTGGSYNEQFF

V gene: TRBV6-2/TRBV6-3
J gene: TRBJ1-1
D gene: .
CDR3 protein: CASSSLGTSPFF

V gene: TRBV25-1
J gene: TRBJ1-2
D gene: .
CDR3 protein: CASTSGYGYTF

V gene: TRBV15
J gene: TRBJ2-2
D gene: .
CDR3 protein: CATSRGGLTGELFF

V gene: TRBV5-4
J gene: TRBJ2-1
D gene: TRBD2
CDR3 protein: CASQPGGVSYNEQFF

V gene: TRBV5-1
J gene: TRBJ2-3
D gene: .
CDR3 protein: CASSLQGTGTDTQYF

V gene: TRBV3-1
J gene: TRBJ1-2
D gene: .
CDR3 protein: CASSPTPGSPYGYTF

V gene: TRBV7-2
J gene: TRBJ1-2
D gene: .
CDR3 protein: CASSLGTVSGYTF

V gene: TRBV12-3/TRBV12-4
J gene: TRBJ1-2
D gene: .
CDR3 protein: CASSSSPPVNYGYTF

V gene: TRBV4-3
J gene: TRBJ2-7
D gene: TRBD2
CDR3 protein: CASSQVRGRAYEQYF

V gene: TRBV29-1
J gene: TRBJ1-1
D gene: .
CDR3 protein: CSVELSRKAYSTEAFF

V gene: TRBV20-1
J gene: TRBJ2-3
D gene: TRBD2
CDR3 protein: CSAREASGRYTDTQYF